This TCR beta chain was identified during a study of blood T cell repertoires in COVID-19. The method was immunoSEQ multiplex PCR; TCRdb's version includes in-frame clones alone and lacks a portion of them. In the table there are 130,000 to 150,000 clones, 88% of which are singletons. Residents of 24 US areas, aged roughly 18 to 89 years, made up the participants. Clinical histories supplied by participants themselves formed the basis of cohort assignment. The V gene's germline CDR1 is MNHEY and CDR2 SVGEGT. V was cut by 4 bases and J by 0 bases, with 13 bases left in between. The CDR3 has 15 residues.

This chain connects TRBV6-2 or TRBV6-3 to TRBJ2-7, with D tentatively TRBD1 (5 bases). This receptor was identified in a woman in her 30s with acute COVID-19. Material: PBMCs or T cells enriched from blood (not recorded which). The DNA for the CDR3 is TGTGCCAGCAGTTCGCCTTCGACAGCCTCCTACGAGCAGTACTTC. Its translation: CASSSPSTASYEQYF.